What follows are 26 T cell receptor beta chains derived from one specimen sequenced in a study of T cell clonotyping in hematopoietic cell transplantation. Assay: immunoSEQ multiplex PCR; the TCRdb copy retains only in-frame clones and omits some. The sample lists 3,500 to 5,500 clones, 65% to 80% seen once, with 6.5% to 10% in the top ten. The sequencing used PBMCs, collected 100 days after allogeneic stem cell transplant. The origin of the receptors is a male patient aged 55 to 69 who had an allogeneic stem cell transplant, so the T cells may come from the graft donor. Some clones in this sample may be carry-over from other donors' samples.

The CDR3 bases are TGTGCCACCAGCAAGGGTCGAGAGACCCAGTACTTC. Amino acids: CATSKGRETQYF. The chain links TRBV15 to TRBJ2-5; D is unclear. Germline V gene lookup returns CDR1 LNHNV and CDR2 YYDKDF (reference sequence). This CDR3 is built from 12 residues. V lost 4 bases and J lost 4, with 7 bases in between.

This chain joins TRBV7-2 and TRBJ1-5; tentatively, D is TRBD1 (5 bases). The V end lost 5 bases, the J end lost 5 bases, and 13 bases lay between the germline ends. The CDR3 covers 14 residues. The V gene's germline CDR1 is SGHTA and CDR2 FQGNSA. In DNA, the CDR3 is TGTGCCAGCAGCGATGACGGGGGGTATCAGCCCCAGCATTTT. Translated, it gives CASSDDGGYQPQHF.

The gene calls are TRBV10-2 and TRBJ1-5; D remains unclear. V lost 0 bases, J lost 0 bases, and 9 bases lay in between. The CDR3 loop spans 16 amino acids. Germline CDR1 WSHSY, CDR2 SAAADI. The CDR3 DNA reads TGCGCCAGCAGTGAGTCCCCAGGAAATAGCAATCAGCCCCAGCATTTT. Protein: CASSESPGNSNQPQHF.

The V and J genes are TRBV6-5 and TRBJ1-2; tentative D call: TRBD1 (6 bases). CDR1 and CDR2 (germline): MNHEY, SVGAGI. The CDR3 loop spans 15 amino acids. Trimming removed 6 bases at V and 6 bases at J, with 20 bases between. The DNA for the CDR3 is TGTGCCAGCAGCCTCGGACAGCCCCTTAAGGATGGCTACACCTTC. Translating gives CASSLGQPLKDGYTF.

V is TRBV5-4 and J is TRBJ1-1; D not certain. The germline V and J ends were trimmed by 1 base and 1 base, with 5 bases remaining between them. CDR1 and CDR2 (germline): SGHNT, YYREEE (reference sequence). The CDR3 spans 13 residues. CDR3 sequence reads: CASSLIQNTEAFF. For the CDR3, the DNA is TGTGCCAGCAGCTTGATCCAGAACACTGAAGCTTTCTTT.

This clone was detected a few times. In nucleotides, the CDR3 is TGCGCCAGCAGCTACGGAGTGGACTATGGCTACACCTTC. Its protein is CASSYGVDYGYTF. V is TRBV5-1 and J is TRBJ1-2; no clear D gene. V was clipped by 3 bases and J by 3 bases, with 9 bases between them. This CDR3 comprises 13 residues. CDR1 and CDR2 (germline): SGHRS, YFSETQ.

The chain uses TRBV27 and TRBJ2-3; the D gene is possibly TRBD2 (5 bases). This CDR3 region has 13 residues. Per germline, CDR1 MNHEY and CDR2 SMNVEV (reference sequence). Trimming removed 8 bases from V and 1 base from J, with 10 bases in between. CDR3 bases: TGTGCCAGCCAGCGGCAGGGCACAGATACGCAGTATTTT. This sequence encodes CASQRQGTDTQYF.

This sequence joins TRBV11-2 and TRBJ2-7, with 9 nucleotides matching TRBD1. The CDR3 length is 15 residues. CDR1 SGHAT and CDR2 FQNNGV come from the germline V gene. The junction had 8 bases not matched to a gene; V was cut back by 5 bases and J by 3 bases. The CDR3 protein is CASSLLTGGNYEQYF. The CDR3 DNA sequence: TGTGCCAGCAGCCTACTGACAGGGGGAAACTACGAGCAGTACTTC.

The chain has TRBV6-5 and TRBJ1-2, with TRBD1 as a possible D gene (5 bases). The CDR3 contains 15 residues. Germline CDR1 reads MNHEY; CDR2 reads SVGAGI. V shed 0 bases and J shed 4 bases, with 12 bases lying between them. Here the CDR3 DNA reads TGTGCCAGCAGTTACTCGGCAGGGAATGGCTATGGCTACACCTTC. Amino acid sequence: CASSYSAGNGYGYTF.

This clone counts as large. This sequence joins TRBV2 and TRBJ1-5; D gene ambiguous. This CDR3 contains 16 residues. The germline V gene encodes CDR1 SNHLY and CDR2 FYNNEI. The V gene lost 5 bases and the J gene lost 0 bases, with 14 bases spanning the gap. Written as DNA, the CDR3 is TGTGCCAGCAGTCCTCACCCTGGGGATAGCAATCAGCCCCAGCATTTT. Its protein is CASSPHPGDSNQPQHF.

The chain employs TRBV19 and TRBJ1-5, with D possibly being TRBD1 (5 bases). The CDR3 is 14 residues long. The V end lost 3 bases, the J end lost 3 bases, and 9 bases lay between the germline ends. CDR1 and CDR2 from the germline V gene are LNHDA and SQIVND (reference sequence). This CDR3 is CASSIGGINQPQHF. As DNA, the CDR3 is TGTGCCAGTAGTATCGGGGGTATCAATCAGCCCCAGCATTTT.

This clone has just a few counts. The chain uses TRBV5-6 and TRBJ2-5; possible D gene TRBD2, 6 bases. Germline CDR1 is SGHDT and CDR2 is YYEEEE. CDR3 size: 12 residues. V lost 3 bases and J lost 8, with 11 bases in between. The chain's CDR3 is CASSYGGRTQYF. The DNA for the CDR3 is TGTGCCAGCAGCTACGGAGGGAGAACCCAGTACTTC.

The rearrangement uses TRBV5-1 and TRBJ2-3; perhaps TRBD1 as D (6 bases). The ends were cut back, 4 bases at V and 3 bases at J, with 15 bases in the middle. Germline V gives CDR1 SGHRS, CDR2 YFSETQ. CDR3 length equals 15 residues. As DNA, the CDR3 is TGCGCCAGCAGCGAAGGTGGGGGCCGGACAGATACGCAGTATTTT. Translated, it gives CASSEGGGRTDTQYF.

This clone was counted only a few times. V and J are TRBV5-1 and TRBJ2-2; 8 nucleotides line up with TRBD1. The germline gives CDR1 SGHRS, CDR2 YFSETQ. V lost 4 bases to trimming and J lost 7 bases; unmatched junction nucleotides: 6. The CDR3 spans 14 residues. CDR3 coding DNA: TGCGCCAGCAGCCGTGGACAGGGTTACGGGGAGCTGTTTTTT. Translation gives CASSRGQGYGELFF.

This clone has only a few counts. J is TRBJ1-1 and V is TRBV29-1, with D unresolved. Trimming shortened V by 2 bases and J by 0 bases, and 7 bases separated the two germline ends. CDR1 is SQVTM and CDR2 is ANQGSEA in the germline V gene. CDR3 size: 13 residues. The CDR3 sequence: CSVERQMNTEAFF. The CDR3, as DNA: TGCAGCGTTGAACGGCAAATGAACACTGAAGCTTTCTTT.

The chain links TRBV28 to TRBJ2-7; D is undetermined. CDR3 length equals 13 residues. Trimming removed 3 bases from V and 3 bases from J, with 9 bases in between. The germline V gene has CDR1 MDHEN and CDR2 SYDVKM. The CDR3 protein is CASSFRRRYEQYF. CDR3 coding DNA: TGTGCCAGCAGTTTTCGGCGACGCTACGAGCAGTACTTC.

The rearrangement uses TRBV4-1 and TRBJ2-2; the D gene could be TRBD1 or TRBD2 (6 bases each). V was trimmed by 6 bases and J by 4 bases, leaving 18 bases between them. This CDR3 has 16 amino acids. In germline, CDR1 is MGHRA, CDR2 YSYEKL. CDR3: CASRLSPGASTGELFF. In DNA, the CDR3 is TGCGCCAGCAGGCTCAGCCCGGGGGCCAGCACCGGGGAGCTGTTTTTT.

The V and J genes are TRBV29-1 and TRBJ1-2, with TRBD1 as a possible D gene (6 bases). This CDR3 comprises 13 residues. Trimming took 3 bases from V and 4 from J, leaving 12 bases between them. The germline gives CDR1 SQVTM, CDR2 ANQGSEA. CDR3 DNA sequence: TGCAGCGTTGAGGCAGGGGAGTCCTATGGCTACACCTTC. This translates into CSVEAGESYGYTF.

The chain has TRBV4-3 and TRBJ1-1; no reliable D call. Trimming cost V 0 bases and J 8 bases, with 10 bases left between them. The CDR3 length is 13 residues. The germline V gene encodes CDR1 LGHNA and CDR2 YSLEER. The CDR3 nucleotides read TGCGCCAGCAGCCAAGAGGCGGAAACCGAAGCTTTCTTT. It translates to CASSQEAETEAFF.

The chain recombines TRBV10-3 with TRBJ2-7; D ambiguous. Germline values: CDR1 ENHRY, CDR2 SYGVKD. With 6 bases removed from V and 4 bases from J, the gap between germline ends came to 16 bases. CDR3 size: 14 residues. In nucleotides, the CDR3 is TGTGCCATCAGGGAAGCTCGTGAACTTTACGAGCAGTACTTC. Amino acids: CAIREARELYEQYF.

The chain links TRBV19 to TRBJ2-5; 7 positions match TRBD2. Unmatched junction bases numbered 10, after V lost 5 bases and J lost 4 bases. CDR1 is LNHDA, CDR2 SQIVND, per germline (reference sequence). This CDR3 is built from 15 residues. CDR3 sequence: CASSPLRASGETQYF. CDR3 bases: TGTGCCAGTAGTCCCCTGAGGGCTAGCGGAGAGACCCAGTACTTC.

This rearrangement joins TRBV30 to TRBJ2-7; possible D gene TRBD1, 5 bases. The CDR3 is 13 residues long. Trimming removed 1 base from V and 2 bases from J, with 9 bases in between. CDR1 is GTSNPN and CDR2 is SVGIG in the germline V gene (reference sequence). In DNA, the CDR3 is TGTGCCTGGAGTGGACAGCCACCCTACGAGCAGTACTTC. It yields the protein CAWSGQPPYEQYF.

This chain links TRBV14 with TRBJ2-7; no clear D gene. The CDR3 is 13 amino acids. Germline loops: CDR1 SGHDN, CDR2 FVKESK. Trimming stripped 1 base from V and 6 bases from J, with 10 bases between. The CDR3 nucleotides read TGTGCCAGCAGCCAAGTCGGGCCCCTCGAGCAGTACTTC. Translated: CASSQVGPLEQYF.

The chain joins TRBV4-1 to TRBJ1-4; tentative D call: TRBD1 (5 bases). Trimming cost V 5 bases and J 8 bases, with 18 bases left between them. This CDR3 spans 15 amino acids. Germline CDR1 is MGHRA and CDR2 is YSYEKL. CDR3 loop: CASSFEGSLKEKLFF. CDR3 bases: TGCGCCAGCAGCTTCGAGGGGTCCCTGAAAGAAAAACTGTTTTTT.

V usage is TRBV7-8 and J usage is TRBJ2-7; unclear D gene. Germline lookup yields CDR1 SGHVS and CDR2 FQNEAQ. Trimming pared 3 bases from V and 3 bases from J, leaving 6 bases between. The CDR3 covers 12 residues. The CDR3 here is CASSFRFYEQYF. The CDR3 DNA is TGTGCCAGCAGCTTCCGTTTCTACGAGCAGTACTTC. Looking up the rest from reference TRBV7-8 and TRBJ2-7 gives the full variable domain: GAGVSQSPRYKVAKRGQDVALRCDPISGHVSLFWYQQALGQGPEFLTYFQNEAQLDKSGLPSDRFFAERPEGSVSTLKIQRTQQEDSAVYLCASSFRFYEQYFGPGTRLTVT.

The V gene is TRBV4-1, the J gene TRBJ1-2, with D possibly TRBD1 on 5 matching bases. V dropped 1 base and J dropped 8 bases, with 20 bases sitting between them. The CDR3 totals 16 residues. In germline, CDR1 is MGHRA, CDR2 YSYEKL. Written as DNA, the CDR3 is TGCGCCAGCAGCCAAGGTCAAGGGCCCCGGGCAGGGGGCTACACCTTC. Amino acid sequence: CASSQGQGPRAGGYTF.